The clone carrying this TCR beta chain occurred many times. The antigen remains undetermined. The data originate from a study of T cell repertoires in cytomegalovirus infection. Study background: CMV epitopes used comprised recently identified HLA-C-restricted ones and well-studied HLA-B-restricted ones. CMV infection and matching HLA type were both indicated by public TCR beta signatures.

MiXCR was run by TCRdb on the reads, yielding one entry per CDR3 protein. The table has about 470,000 distinct CDR3 sequences, about 42% seen once; the top ten hold just under 45%. Findings of the study overall: HLA-C-restricted TCR beta clonotypes specific for CMV led the ex vivo response.

The CDR3 runs to 14 residues. Looked up from germline, CDR1 is SGHVS and CDR2 is FQNEAQ. Trimming removed 3 bases at V and 4 bases at J, with 11 bases between. The sequencing used cultured PBMCs, collected from culture after CMV antigen stimulation. This clonotype was sampled from a human donor in good health (CMV status not recorded). Some clones in this sample may be carry-over from other donors' samples. This rearrangement joins TRBV7-8 to TRBJ2-3; possible D gene TRBD1, 5 bases. CDR3 loop: CASSFDSSADTQYF. CDR3 DNA: TGTGCCAGCAGCTTCGACAGCAGCGCAGATACGCAGTATTTT.